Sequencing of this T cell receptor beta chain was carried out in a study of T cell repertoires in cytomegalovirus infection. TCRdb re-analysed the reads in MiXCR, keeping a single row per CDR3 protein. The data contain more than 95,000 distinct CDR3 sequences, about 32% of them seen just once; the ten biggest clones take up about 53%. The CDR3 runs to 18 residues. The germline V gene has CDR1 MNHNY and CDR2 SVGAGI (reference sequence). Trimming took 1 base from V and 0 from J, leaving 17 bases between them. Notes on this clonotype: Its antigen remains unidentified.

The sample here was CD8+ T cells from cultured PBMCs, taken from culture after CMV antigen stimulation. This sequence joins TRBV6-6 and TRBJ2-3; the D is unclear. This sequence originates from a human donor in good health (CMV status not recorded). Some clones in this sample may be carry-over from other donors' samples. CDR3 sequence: CASSYWGNLGESTDTQYF. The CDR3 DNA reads TGTGCCAGCAGTTACTGGGGAAACTTGGGCGAGAGCACAGATACGCAGTATTTT.